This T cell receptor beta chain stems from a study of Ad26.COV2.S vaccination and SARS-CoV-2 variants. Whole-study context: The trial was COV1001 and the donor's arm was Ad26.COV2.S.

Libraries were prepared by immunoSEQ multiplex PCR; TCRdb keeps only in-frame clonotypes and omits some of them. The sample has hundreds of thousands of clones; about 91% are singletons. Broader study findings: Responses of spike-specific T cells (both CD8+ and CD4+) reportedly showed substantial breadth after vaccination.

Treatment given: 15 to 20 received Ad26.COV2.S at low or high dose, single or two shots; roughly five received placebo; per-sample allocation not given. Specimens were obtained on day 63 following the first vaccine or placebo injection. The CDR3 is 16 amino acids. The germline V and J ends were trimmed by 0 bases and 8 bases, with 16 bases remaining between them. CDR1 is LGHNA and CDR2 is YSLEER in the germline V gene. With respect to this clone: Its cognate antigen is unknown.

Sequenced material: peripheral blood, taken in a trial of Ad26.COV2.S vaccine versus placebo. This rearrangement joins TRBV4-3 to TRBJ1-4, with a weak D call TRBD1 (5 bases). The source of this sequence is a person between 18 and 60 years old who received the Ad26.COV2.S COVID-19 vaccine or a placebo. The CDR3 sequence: CASSQDPPGRREKLFF. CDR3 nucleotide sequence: TGCGCCAGCAGCCAAGATCCTCCGGGACGTCGGGAAAAACTGTTTTTT.